These T cell receptor beta chains were read from a single sample in a study of cytomegalovirus exposure and HLA in healthy donors. The table came from immunoSEQ multiplex PCR; TCRdb's copy has only in-frame clones and leaves some out. This sample has some 140,000 clones, with 70% to 75% found just once. The sample comprised PBMCs. The receptor source for this set is a man aged 30 to 45 in good health and CMV-seronegative. Both conserved end residues are part of each CDR3. Fields, in order: CDR3 protein, J gene, V gene.

CASSLGQGSTEAFF TRBJ1-1 TRBV5-1
CASSQLAGTTYNEQFF TRBJ2-1 TRBV4-2
CASSATGLNTEAFF TRBJ1-1 TRBV2
CATRAGEGWPNEQFF TRBJ2-1 TRBV6-5
CASLQGLAYNNEQFF TRBJ2-1 TRBV6-1
CASSEQGAEKLFF TRBJ1-4 TRBV2
CASSLAVVGRVSYNEQFF TRBJ2-1 TRBV5-1
CASSADRVRTEAFF TRBJ1-1 TRBV6-5
CASSYVGAGGPREQYF TRBJ2-7 TRBV6-5
CASSRTSGRAGETQYF TRBJ2-5 TRBV19
CASSLGGNMDTDTQYF TRBJ2-3 TRBV5-1
CASSSLTSGNTDTQYF TRBJ2-3 TRBV5-1
CSVEVSDRLYWTGYTF TRBJ1-2 TRBV29-1
CASSPYNEQFF TRBJ2-1 TRBV7-2
CASSPLGGAMSSYNEQFF TRBJ2-1 TRBV9
CAWRQYQETQYF TRBJ2-5 TRBV30
CSAGELYEQYF TRBJ2-7 TRBV29-1
CASSLAGTIGNTEAFF TRBJ1-1 TRBV7-3
CASRQSWTGGNSPLHF TRBJ1-6 TRBV28
CALNNEQFF TRBJ2-1 TRBV4-3
CASSFSSGNTYGYTF TRBJ1-2 TRBV5-6
CASSRGGGQGAYEQYF TRBJ2-7 TRBV19
CATSSGQSTDTQYF TRBJ2-3 TRBV15
CASSLGDREEKLFF TRBJ1-4 TRBV28
CASSQRASGRSTDTQYF TRBJ2-3 TRBV4-1
CAWSWRGWRSYEQYF TRBJ2-7 TRBV30
CAWSVQGWETQYF TRBJ2-5 TRBV30
CASRGLAQKEETQYF TRBJ2-5 TRBV6-5
CASSSDRGSYEQYF TRBJ2-7 TRBV2
CSVAGDVDEQFF TRBJ2-1 TRBV29-1
CASSQEGLAGLALYNEQFF TRBJ2-1 TRBV4-1
CASSTPSKRGGIDEQFF TRBJ2-1 TRBV19
CASSSGSSYEQYF TRBJ2-7 TRBV5-6
CASNRGGEGGGELFF TRBJ2-2 TRBV27
CASSYFRQDEQYF TRBJ2-7 TRBV6-5
CASSLGTASTDTQYF TRBJ2-3 TRBV7-3
CASSPPTGNTEAFF TRBJ1-1 TRBV18
CASRTGNTEAFF TRBJ1-1 TRBV6-1
CASTGGGPPRSYTF TRBJ1-2 TRBV28
CASSPMTSGWADTQYF TRBJ2-3 TRBV18
CASSSGGGFETQYF TRBJ2-5 TRBV9
CASMTGTKLGNQPQHF TRBJ1-5 TRBV19
CASSLSSMWQHQETQYF TRBJ2-5 TRBV27
CASSPGASGQGLEQYF TRBJ2-7 TRBV4-3
CAITRGQVGSGYTF TRBJ1-2 TRBV10-3
CASSLAAGTGVGEQYF TRBJ2-7 TRBV5-1
CAGGGTGNFYEQYF TRBJ2-7 TRBV6-1
CASSVAGGTSQETQYF TRBJ2-5 TRBV9
CASSKPRPARGRLTDTQYF TRBJ2-3 TRBV21-1
CASSQDTGWYGELFF TRBJ2-2 TRBV4-3
CASSLWPGSNTEAFF TRBJ1-1 TRBV7-6
CASSQGGLALKETQYF TRBJ2-5 TRBV6-6
CASSVTGTYEQFF TRBJ2-1 TRBV19
CASRTPETGDYLAKNIQYF TRBJ2-4 TRBV12-2